These 10 T cell receptor beta chains share one sample of origin, sequenced in a study of blood T cell repertoires in COVID-19. Using immunoSEQ multiplex PCR, the repertoire was profiled, and TCRdb retains in-frame clones only, with some absent. Found here are some 200,000 clones, roughly 91% of them singletons; the top ten hold approximately 5.5%. Sequenced material: peripheral blood. The receptors derive from a man aged 35 to 55 with active or convalescent COVID-19.

The gene calls are TRBV3-1 (or the pseudogene TRBV3-2) and TRBJ2-1; 8 nucleotides align to TRBD2. Looked up from germline, CDR1 is LGHDT and CDR2 is YNNKEL (reference sequence). This CDR3 region has 17 residues. Unmatched junction bases numbered 13, after V lost 1 base and J lost 8 bases. For the CDR3, the DNA is TGTGCCAGCAGCCAAGGACCAAGCGGGGGTCTCGGGTATGAGCAGTTCTTC. Amino acid sequence: CASSQGPSGGLGYEQFF.

The chain combines TRBV5-1 with TRBJ1-4; possible D gene TRBD1, 5 bases. The V gene's germline CDR1 is SGHRS and CDR2 YFSETQ. V lost 5 bases and J lost 2, with 13 bases in between. The CDR3 has 15 amino acids. CDR3 in DNA: TGCGCCAGCAGTAGATTGACAGACACTAATGAAAAACTGTTTTTT. This encodes CASSRLTDTNEKLFF.

This clone has just one count. The sample holds other DNA sequences that translate to the same CDR3. The chain links TRBV5-5 to TRBJ2-3; D is possibly TRBD2 (5 bases). The V end lost 0 bases, the J end lost 1 base, and 6 bases lay between the germline ends. CDR3 length: 14 amino acids. Germline V gives CDR1 SGHKS, CDR2 YYEKEE (reference sequence). The chain's CDR3 is CASSLAGGTDTQYF. DNA for the CDR3: TGTGCCAGCAGCTTGGCCGGGGGCACAGATACGCAGTATTTT.

The chain employs TRBV12-3 or TRBV12-4 and TRBJ1-2; D ambiguous. The CDR3 covers 11 residues. The V gene lost 6 bases and the J gene lost 13 bases, with 15 bases spanning the gap. The CDR3 DNA reads as TGTGCCAGCAGCCCCGGAGTTGGGTGCACCTTC. This encodes CASSPGVGCTF.

CDR3 sequence reads: CASSPPSRGQYF. CDR3 DNA: TGTGCCAGCAGCCCACCCTCTCGGGGGCAGTATTTT. This chain connects TRBV28 to TRBJ2-3; a weak D match, TRBD2 (5 bases). The germline CDR1 and CDR2 sequences are MDHEN and SYDVKM. This CDR3 has 12 amino acids. Trimming took off 6 bases at V and 11 bases at J, with 15 bases between the two ends.

This chain connects TRBV30 to TRBJ2-7; the match to TRBD1 covers 9 bases. Unmatched junction bases numbered 9, after V lost 3 bases and J lost 6 bases. Per germline, CDR1 GTSNPN and CDR2 SVGIG (reference sequence). The CDR3 covers 14 residues. Here the CDR3 reads CAWSAYRGPGEQYF. CDR3 nucleotides: TGTGCCTGGAGCGCCTACAGGGGGCCGGGCGAGCAGTACTTC. Together with reference TRBV30 and TRBJ2-7, the CDR3 gives the full variable domain: SQTIHQWPATLVQPVGSPLSLECTVEGTSNPNLYWYRQAAGRGLQLLFYSVGIGQISSEVPQNLSASRPQDRQFILSSKKLLLSDSGFYLCAWSAYRGPGEQYFGPGTRLTVT.

The V and J genes are TRBV3-1 (or the pseudogene TRBV3-2) and TRBJ1-1; the match to TRBD1 covers 7 bases. The CDR3 loop spans 14 amino acids. J was trimmed by 0 bases and V by 4 bases; bases with no gene match: 2. Germline assignment: CDR1 LGHDT and CDR2 YNNKEL (reference sequence). This chain's CDR3 is CASSPTGMNTEAFF. For the CDR3, the DNA is TGTGCCAGCAGCCCGACAGGGATGAACACTGAAGCTTTCTTT.

The J gene is TRBJ1-3, the V gene TRBV28, with 8 bases identical to TRBD1. This CDR3 has 16 residues. Germline CDR1 is MDHEN and CDR2 is SYDVKM. The junction had 7 bases not matched to a gene; V was cut back by 6 bases and J by 0 bases. The CDR3 DNA follows: TGTGCCAGCAGCCTGACAGGGGCGATCTCTGGAAACACCATATATTTT. Translated: CASSLTGAISGNTIYF.

A few counts support this clone. This sequence joins TRBV6-4 and TRBJ1-2; 7 positions match TRBD1. The CDR3 is 19 amino acids. The trim removed 2 bases at V and 0 bases at J, leaving 15 bases unmatched. The germline V gene has CDR1 MRHNA and CDR2 SNTAGT. The CDR3 loop reads CASSDRVPGGLGANYGYTF. The CDR3 nucleotides are TGTGCCAGCAGTGACCGGGTACCAGGGGGACTTGGAGCTAACTATGGCTACACCTTC.

J is TRBJ2-1 and V is TRBV6-6, with D possibly matching TRBD1 (6 bases). The germline CDR1 and CDR2 sequences are MNHNY and SVGAGI (reference sequence). The CDR3 is 14 residues long. Trimming took 7 bases from V and 2 from J, leaving 12 bases between them. CDR3: CASNRQEAYNEQFF. Written as DNA, the CDR3 is TGTGCCAGCAATAGACAGGAGGCCTACAATGAGCAGTTCTTC.